The 24 T cell receptor beta chains below all came from one sample that was sequenced in a study of cytomegalovirus exposure and HLA in healthy donors. Sequencing used immunoSEQ multiplex PCR; TCRdb keeps in-frame clones, though not all of them. Of fewer than 75,000 clones listed, less than 95% were seen once; the top ten hold 1.9%. The specimen sequenced was PBMCs. These TCRs come from a young woman in good health and CMV-seropositive.

V gene TRBV6-4 combines with J gene TRBJ1-5; possibly TRBD1 for D (6 bases). Trimming left V 4 bases short and J 5 bases short, with 15 bases between. This CDR3 is built from 15 residues. In germline, CDR1 is MRHNA, CDR2 SNTAGT. The CDR3 sequence is CASSASTGSDQPQHF. In DNA, the CDR3 is TGTGCCAGCAGTGCCTCAACAGGGTCGGATCAGCCCCAGCATTTT.

V usage is TRBV7-8 and J usage is TRBJ1-5; possible D gene TRBD1, 6 bases. V was pared by 5 bases and J by 2 bases, with 16 bases between. CDR3 size: 16 residues. Germline CDR1 reads SGHVS; CDR2 reads FQNEAQ. The CDR3 region is CASSPMGGAGNQPQHF. The CDR3 DNA sequence: TGTGCCAGCAGCCCGATGGGGGGGGCGGGCAATCAGCCCCAGCATTTT.

This chain uses TRBV7-2 with TRBJ2-7, with 10 bases fitting TRBD1. The V gene's germline CDR1 is SGHTA and CDR2 FQGNSA. The V segment lost 6 bases and the J segment 2 bases; nucleotides outside the gene matches: 7. CDR3 length: 15 residues. The CDR3, as DNA: TGTGCCAGCAGAAAAGCGGGACAGGGGACCTACGAGCAGTACTTC. Amino acids: CASRKAGQGTYEQYF.

This chain joins TRBV19 and TRBJ1-5, with 8 bases fitting TRBD1. The CDR3 length is 19 residues. Germline lookup yields CDR1 LNHDA and CDR2 SQIVND (reference sequence). Germline trimming cut 3 bases from V and 1 base from J; bases unmatched to any gene: 14. The CDR3 reads CASSIVSRGQMLSNQPQHF. The CDR3 coding sequence is TGTGCCAGTAGTATCGTCAGCAGGGGGCAAATGTTAAGCAATCAGCCCCAGCATTTT.

The V gene is TRBV30, the J gene TRBJ2-5, with D tentatively TRBD2 (5 bases). The germline V and J ends were trimmed by 0 bases and 7 bases, with 12 bases remaining between them. Germline lookup yields CDR1 GTSNPN and CDR2 SVGIG (reference sequence). The CDR3 has 13 residues. The CDR3 DNA follows: TGTGCCTGGAGTGTTGTCCGGGGTGGGACCCAGTACTTC. Amino acid sequence: CAWSVVRGGTQYF.

The chain combines TRBV7-8 with TRBJ1-3; 7 bases are shared with TRBD1. The CDR3 is 17 residues long. V lost 2 bases, J lost 0 bases, and 7 bases stayed unmatched. Germline V CDR1 and CDR2: SGHVS, FQNEAQ. In DNA form, the CDR3 reads TGTGCCAGCAGCTTACGGAGACAGGGTAGCTCTGGAAACACCATATATTTT. Protein sequence: CASSLRRQGSSGNTIYF.

CDR3 nucleotide sequence: TGTGCCAGCAGCCGGACAGGAGGGCGTGAAGCTTTCTTT. This gives the protein CASSRTGGREAFF. The chain employs TRBV7-3 and TRBJ1-1, with 7 bases identical to TRBD1. Trimming removed 5 bases from V and 7 bases from J; junction bases left unmatched: 7. This CDR3 region has 13 residues. CDR1 is SGHTA, CDR2 FQGTGA, per germline.

In this sample, this clone turned up once. This chain joins TRBV30 and TRBJ2-3; D remains unclear. Germline loops: CDR1 GTSNPN, CDR2 SVGIG (reference sequence). The CDR3 is 12 amino acids. V was pared by 3 bases and J by 5 bases, with 9 bases between. In DNA form, the CDR3 reads TGTGCCTGGAGGGAACAGCTAGATACGCAGTATTTT. It is translated as CAWREQLDTQYF. Combining the CDR3 with reference TRBV30 and TRBJ2-3 gives the whole variable domain SQTIHQWPATLVQPVGSPLSLECTVEGTSNPNLYWYRQAAGRGLQLLFYSVGIGQISSEVPQNLSASRPQDRQFILSSKKLLLSDSGFYLCAWREQLDTQYFGPGTRLTVL.

V and J are TRBV5-4 and TRBJ2-5; D is undetermined. V was cut by 0 bases and J by 1 base, with 4 bases left in between. Germline V gene lookup returns CDR1 SGHNT and CDR2 YYREEE (reference sequence). CDR3 length: 13 residues. CDR3 DNA: TGTGCCAGCAGCTTGGACTCCCAAGAGACCCAGTACTTC. Amino acid sequence: CASSLDSQETQYF.

The chain uses TRBV7-6 and TRBJ1-1; perhaps TRBD1 as D (6 bases). The CDR3 covers 18 residues. The germline CDR1 and CDR2 sequences are SGHVS and FNYEAQ. Deletions cut 6 bases from V and 7 bases from J, with 30 bases between. The CDR3 nucleotides are TGTGCCAGCAGGCCTCCTAGGGGCGAGGGGGACCCTCCTAATGAAGCTTTCTTT. Residues: CASRPPRGEGDPPNEAFF.

The gene calls are TRBV2 and TRBJ2-1; 13 positions agree with TRBD2. This CDR3 spans 20 amino acids. The germline V gene has CDR1 SNHLY and CDR2 FYNNEI. V shed 3 bases and J 9 bases; nucleotides not matched to a gene: 20. The CDR3 DNA follows: TGTGCCAGCAGTGAGCCCCACGGGACTAGCGGGATCAGAGCGGCCGGTGAGCAGTTCTTC. Protein product: CASSEPHGTSGIRAAGEQFF.

The gene calls are TRBV10-2 and TRBJ2-1; 14 bases match TRBD2. CDR3 length equals 17 residues. Germline V gives CDR1 WSHSY, CDR2 SAAADI. V was pared by 2 bases and J by 3 bases, with 3 bases of the junction left unmatched. The DNA of the CDR3 is TGCGCCAGCAGTGAGCCGGGACTAGCGGGAGTCTACAATGAGCAGTTCTTC. This encodes CASSEPGLAGVYNEQFF.

This clone was counted a few times. The chain recombines TRBV30 with TRBJ2-7, with TRBD2 matching 7 bases. The CDR3 consists of 16 residues. CDR1 is GTSNPN and CDR2 is SVGIG in the germline V gene (reference sequence). V shed 0 bases, J shed 0 bases, and the junction held 8 bases outside the gene matches. CDR3 DNA sequence: TGTGCCTGGAGTGTACATCGACTAGCAAGCTCCTACGAGCAGTACTTC. It specifies CAWSVHRLASSYEQYF.

In this sample, this clone turned up once. The chain is built from TRBV2 and TRBJ2-3, with no clear D. The CDR3 contains 15 residues. The V end lost 3 bases, the J end lost 1 base, and 11 bases lay between the germline ends. CDR1 and CDR2 from the germline V gene are SNHLY and FYNNEI. The CDR3: CASSDRLGGTDTQYF. The CDR3 DNA reads TGTGCCAGCAGTGACCGGCTAGGTGGCACAGATACGCAGTATTTT. Full variable domain (missing parts from reference TRBV2 and TRBJ2-3): EPEVTQTPSHQVTQMGQEVILRCVPISNHLYFYWYRQILGQKVEFLVSFYNNEISEKSEIFDDQFSVERPDGSNFTLKIRSTKLEDSAMYFCASSDRLGGTDTQYFGPGTRLTVL.

This clone is a singleton in its sample. This chain connects TRBV7-9 to TRBJ1-2, with TRBD1 as a possible D gene (5 bases). Trimming removed 5 bases at V and 4 bases at J, with 14 bases between. Germline CDR1 SEHNR, CDR2 FQNEAQ (reference sequence). This CDR3 has 14 residues. Here the CDR3 reads CASSPAGFRYGYTF. CDR3 nucleotide sequence: TGTGCCAGCAGCCCGGCAGGGTTTCGCTATGGCTACACCTTC.

The genes are TRBV7-9 and TRBJ2-7, with TRBD2 matching 9 bases. Germline CDR1 and CDR2: SEHNR and FQNEAQ (reference sequence). V was pared by 0 bases and J by 6 bases, with 9 bases of the junction left unmatched. CDR3 length: 16 residues. The CDR3 loop is CASSLALGGRATEQYF. The CDR3 bases are TGTGCCAGCAGCTTAGCGCTAGGCGGGAGGGCCACCGAGCAGTACTTC.

The V and J genes are TRBV6-5 and TRBJ2-1; TRBD1 agrees at 7 bases. The germline V gene has CDR1 MNHEY and CDR2 SVGAGI. CDR3 length: 13 residues. The junction had 5 bases not matched to a gene; V was cut back by 6 bases and J by 6 bases. CDR3 sequence reads: CASRPDRRNEQFF. The CDR3 coding sequence is TGTGCCAGCAGGCCGGACAGGCGCAATGAGCAGTTCTTC.

This rearrangement joins TRBV4-3 to TRBJ2-2; no clear D. The V gene lost 0 bases and the J gene lost 4 bases, with 9 bases spanning the gap. The CDR3 is 15 amino acids. Germline loops: CDR1 LGHNA, CDR2 YSLEER. The CDR3 bases are TGCGCCAGCAGCCAAGATCCTCAGGCCACCGGGGAGCTGTTTTTT. Translated, it gives CASSQDPQATGELFF.

The chain joins TRBV5-5 to TRBJ2-7, with D tentatively TRBD2 (6 bases). The germline gives CDR1 SGHKS, CDR2 YYEKEE (reference sequence). The CDR3 contains 15 residues. V was shortened by 6 bases and J by 3 bases, with 19 bases between the two germline ends. CDR3 loop: CASKTGTRDFYEQYF. The CDR3 DNA follows: TGTGCCAGCAAAACCGGGACTCGGGATTTCTACGAGCAGTACTTC.

The table lists this clone with a count of one. The chain joins TRBV2 to TRBJ2-3; TRBD2 is a possible D gene (5 bases). This CDR3 comprises 13 residues. Germline-derived CDR1 and CDR2 are SNHLY and FYNNEI. V lost 6 bases, J lost 5 bases, and 12 bases lay in between. Written as DNA, the CDR3 is TGTGCCAGCAGCGAGGGTCTGATAGATACGCAGTATTTT. Its protein is CASSEGLIDTQYF.

V is TRBV4-1 and J is TRBJ2-7; D is possibly TRBD2 (6 bases). Germline V gene sequence: CDR1 MGHRA, CDR2 YSYEKL. V lost 2 bases and J 7 bases, leaving 21 bases between the germline ends. This CDR3 has 16 residues. CDR3 protein: CASSQLNMGIAEEQYF. DNA of the CDR3: TGCGCCAGCAGCCAACTAAACATGGGCATAGCGGAAGAGCAGTACTTC.

The rearrangement uses TRBV7-2 and TRBJ2-3, with D possibly being TRBD2 (5 bases). The CDR3 length is 12 residues. Germline CDR1 and CDR2: SGHTA and FQGNSA. V was pared by 5 bases and J by 4 bases, with 7 bases between. CDR3 region: CASSEGADTQYF. Written as DNA, the CDR3 is TGTGCCAGCAGCGAGGGAGCAGATACGCAGTATTTT.

The V and J genes are TRBV6-5 and TRBJ2-5; tentative D call: TRBD2 (6 bases). CDR3 size: 12 residues. The ends were cut back, 4 bases at V and 4 bases at J, with 7 bases in the middle. Looked up from germline, CDR1 is MNHEY and CDR2 is SVGAGI. Written as DNA, the CDR3 is TGTGCCAGCAGTTTTAGCGGAGAGACCCAGTACTTC. Protein: CASSFSGETQYF.

J is TRBJ2-1 and V is TRBV13; TRBD2 agrees at 11 bases. This CDR3 has 16 residues. V gave up 5 bases and J gave up 5 bases; unmatched junction bases: 8. Germline CDR1 reads PRHDT; CDR2 reads FYEKMQ (reference sequence). The CDR3 DNA sequence: TGTGCCAGCAGCCTGCCGACTAGCGGGGTTCACAATGAGCAGTTCTTC. It specifies CASSLPTSGVHNEQFF.